The present T cell receptor beta chain was sequenced within a study of response to subunit inactivated influenza vaccine (dated by TCRdb to the late 2010s). Background on the whole study: Deep quantitative profiling of the T cell receptor repertoire was used in the study to follow responses to a trivalent subunit inactivated influenza vaccine.

As concerns this clonotype: Its antigen target is currently unknown. One base away there is no much larger clone; base qualities are not given.

Counted from cysteine to phenylalanine, this CDR3 has 13 amino acids. Left in the record is the CDR3 DNA by itself, 39 bases read in frame from the first base. Trimming removed 7 bases from V and 6 bases from J, leaving 13 bases between the germline ends. Findings and caveats that apply to the study as a whole: The authors suggested that each seasonal influenza vaccination may recruit only a limited number of new T cells.

Receptors were amplified or captured by RT-PCR. The listed sequencing device is Illumina HiSeq 2500. In TCRdb, the public reads were trimmed at Q25 with fastp and aligned with MiXCR, with productive beta chains retained. Rows are combined by CDR3 protein, so each entry shows the most common genes and DNA. The sample has 150,000 or so distinct CDR3 sequences on record, about 10% of them singletons. The top ten clones comprise approximately 39% of the sample. This specimen consisted of CD8+ T cells sorted from PBMCs, obtained 23 months after vaccination. This chain joins TRBV12-3 or TRBV12-4 to TRBJ2-1; a weak D assignment points to TRBD1 (6 bases agree). The origin of this receptor is a man between 50 and 69 years old who received an inactivated influenza vaccine. Donor details come from another sample of the same person, matched by shared clones. The nucleotide sequence reads TGTGCCAGCACTAAGGACAGTGCCAATGAGCAGTTCTTC. The resulting protein is CASTKDSANEQFF.